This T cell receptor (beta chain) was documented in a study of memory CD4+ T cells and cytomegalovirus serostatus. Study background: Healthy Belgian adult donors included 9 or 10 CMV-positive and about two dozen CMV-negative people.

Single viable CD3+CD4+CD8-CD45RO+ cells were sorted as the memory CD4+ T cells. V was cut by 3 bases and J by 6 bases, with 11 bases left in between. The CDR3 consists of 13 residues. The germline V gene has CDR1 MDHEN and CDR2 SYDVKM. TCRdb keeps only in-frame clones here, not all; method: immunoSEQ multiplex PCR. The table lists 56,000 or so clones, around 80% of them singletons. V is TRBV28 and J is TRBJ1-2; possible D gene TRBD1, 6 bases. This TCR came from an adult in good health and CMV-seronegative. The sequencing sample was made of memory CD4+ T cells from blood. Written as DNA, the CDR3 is TGTGCCAGCAGTTTTGTACAGGGTAATGGCTACACCTTC. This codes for CASSFVQGNGYTF.